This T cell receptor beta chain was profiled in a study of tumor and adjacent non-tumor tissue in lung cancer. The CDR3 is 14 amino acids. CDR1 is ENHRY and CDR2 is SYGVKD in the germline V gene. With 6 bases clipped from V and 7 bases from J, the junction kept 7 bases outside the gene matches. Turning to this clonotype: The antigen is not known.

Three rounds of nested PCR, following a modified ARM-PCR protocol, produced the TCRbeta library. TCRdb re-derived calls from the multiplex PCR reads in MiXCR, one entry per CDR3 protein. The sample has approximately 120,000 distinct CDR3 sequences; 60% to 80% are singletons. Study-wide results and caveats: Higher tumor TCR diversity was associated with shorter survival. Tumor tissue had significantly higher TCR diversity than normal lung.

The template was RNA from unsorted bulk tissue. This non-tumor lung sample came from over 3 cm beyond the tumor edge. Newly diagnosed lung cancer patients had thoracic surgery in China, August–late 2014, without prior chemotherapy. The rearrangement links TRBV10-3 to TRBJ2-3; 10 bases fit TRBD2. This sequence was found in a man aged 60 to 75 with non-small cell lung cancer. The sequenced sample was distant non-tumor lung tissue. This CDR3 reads CAISSGGAANTQYF. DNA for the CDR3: TGTGCCATCAGCAGCGGGGGGGCCGCGAATACGCAGTATTTT.